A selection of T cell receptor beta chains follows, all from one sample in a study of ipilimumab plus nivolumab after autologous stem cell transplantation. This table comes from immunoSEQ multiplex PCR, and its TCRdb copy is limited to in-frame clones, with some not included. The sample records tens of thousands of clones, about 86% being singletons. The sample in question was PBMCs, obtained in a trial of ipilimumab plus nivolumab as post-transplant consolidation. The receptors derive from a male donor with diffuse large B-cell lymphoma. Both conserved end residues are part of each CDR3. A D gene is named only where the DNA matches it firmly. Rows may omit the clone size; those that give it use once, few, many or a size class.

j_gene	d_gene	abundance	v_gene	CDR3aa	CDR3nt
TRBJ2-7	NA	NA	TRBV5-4	CASSLGFGGRYEQYF	TGTGCCAGCAGCTTGGGGTTTGGGGGCCGCTACGAGCAGTACTTC
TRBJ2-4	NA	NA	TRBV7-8	CASSLLARDNIQYF	TGTGCCAGCAGCTTACTAGCCCGGGACAACATTCAGTACTTC
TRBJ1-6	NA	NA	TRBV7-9	CASSSPIRTDYNSPLHF	TGTGCCAGCAGCTCGCCGATCCGGACAGACTATAATTCACCCCTCCACTTT
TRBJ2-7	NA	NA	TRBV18	CASSPKSDAYEQYF	TGTGCCAGCTCACCAAAGAGCGACGCCTACGAGCAGTACTTC
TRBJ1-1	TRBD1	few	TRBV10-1	CASSLHRGNTEAFF	TGCGCCAGCAGCCTCCACAGGGGGAACACTGAAGCTTTCTTT
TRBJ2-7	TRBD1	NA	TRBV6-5	CASGSGTDLYEQYF	TGTGCCAGTGGATCCGGGACAGACCTCTACGAGCAGTACTTC
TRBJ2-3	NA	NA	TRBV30	CAWSRDQSTDTQYF	TGTGCCTGGAGCCGGGACCAGAGCACAGATACGCAGTATTTT
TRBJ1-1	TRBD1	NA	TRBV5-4	CASSLGTGRVNTEAFF	TGTGCCAGCAGCTTGGGGACAGGGAGGGTGAACACTGAAGCTTTCTTT
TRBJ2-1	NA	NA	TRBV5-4	CASSLPGDYEQFF	TGTGCCAGCAGCTTGCCGGGGGACTATGAGCAGTTCTTC
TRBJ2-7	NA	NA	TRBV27	CASSLSLGNEQYF	TGTGCCAGCAGTTTATCGCTAGGGAACGAGCAGTACTTC
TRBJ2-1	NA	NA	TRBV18	CASSPFGGINNEQFF	TGTGCCAGCTCACCTTTTGGGGGGATTAACAATGAGCAGTTCTTC
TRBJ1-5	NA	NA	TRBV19	CASSLREEPQHF	TGTGCCAGTAGTCTTCGGGAAGAGCCCCAGCATTTT
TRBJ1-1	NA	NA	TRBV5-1	CASSLGTGKANTEAFF	TGCGCCAGCAGCTTGGGGACGGGGAAAGCGAACACTGAAGCTTTCTTT
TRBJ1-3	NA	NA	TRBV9	CASSVGGCSGNTIYF	TGTGCCAGCAGCGTGGGGGGGTGCTCTGGAAACACCATATATTTT
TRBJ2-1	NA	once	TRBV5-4	CASSLGGANNEQFF	TGTGCCAGCAGCTTAGGCGGGGCCAACAATGAGCAGTTCTTC
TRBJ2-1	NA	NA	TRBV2	CASTERPTGNEQFF	TGTGCCAGCACCGAACGGCCCACGGGCAATGAGCAGTTCTTC
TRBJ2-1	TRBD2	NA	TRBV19	CASSISGGPGEQFF	TGTGCCAGTAGTATAAGCGGGGGGCCGGGGGAGCAGTTCTTC
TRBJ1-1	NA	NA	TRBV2	CASSSIIQGWTEAFF	TGTGCCAGCAGTTCTATAATACAGGGCTGGACTGAAGCTTTCTTT
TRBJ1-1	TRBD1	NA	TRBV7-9	CASSTQSGGRTEAFF	TGTGCCAGCAGCACCCAATCAGGGGGCCGGACTGAAGCTTTCTTT
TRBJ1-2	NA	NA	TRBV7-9	CASSLPQASGYTF	TGTGCCAGCAGCTTGCCACAGGCCTCTGGCTACACCTTC
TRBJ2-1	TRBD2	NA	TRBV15	CATSRSGLLREQFF	TGTGCCACCAGCAGATCGGGACTACTCAGGGAGCAGTTCTTC
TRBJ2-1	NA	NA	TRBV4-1	CASSPGGWEQFF	TGCGCCAGCAGCCCTGGGGGTTGGGAGCAGTTCTTC
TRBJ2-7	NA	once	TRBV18	CASSLGSIYEQYF	TGTGCCAGCTCATTGGGCTCCATATACGAGCAGTACTTC
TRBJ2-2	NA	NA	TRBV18	CASSPGTGNTGELFF	TGTGCCAGCTCACCAGGAACAGGGAACACCGGGGAGCTGTTTTTT
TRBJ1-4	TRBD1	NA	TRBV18	CASSLLYRGGEKLFF	TGTGCCAGCTCACTTCTCTACAGGGGCGGTGAAAAACTGTTTTTT
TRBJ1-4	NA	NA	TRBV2	CASSPRVPVGEKLFF	TGTGCCAGCAGTCCTCGGGTTCCGGTAGGGGAAAAACTGTTTTTT
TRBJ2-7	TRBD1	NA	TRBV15	CATSTRTGRAYEQYF	TGTGCCACCAGCACCCGGACAGGGCGGGCCTACGAGCAGTACTTC
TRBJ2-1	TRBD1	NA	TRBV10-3	CAISRTRTGGEDEQFF	TGTGCCATCAGCAGAACTCGGACAGGGGGCGAGGATGAGCAGTTCTTC
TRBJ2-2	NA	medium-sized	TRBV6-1	CASSPFRTGELFF	TGTGCCAGCAGCCCATTCAGGACCGGGGAGCTGTTTTTT
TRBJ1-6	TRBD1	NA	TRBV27	CASRTGPGINSPLHF	TGTGCCAGCAGGACAGGGCCTGGAATAAATTCACCCCTCCACTTT
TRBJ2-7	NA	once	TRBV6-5	CASRYEQYF	TGTGCCAGCAGGTACGAGCAGTACTTC
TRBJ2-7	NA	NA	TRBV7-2	CASSLLDSYEQYF	TGTGCCAGCAGCTTACTAGACTCCTACGAGCAGTACTTC
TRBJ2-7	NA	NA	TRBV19	CASSVAASYEQYF	TGTGCCTCAAGTGTGGCAGCCTCCTACGAGCAGTACTTC
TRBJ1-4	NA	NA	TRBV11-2	CASSETTGNEKLFF	TGTGCCAGCAGCGAGACTACAGGGAATGAAAAACTGTTTTTT
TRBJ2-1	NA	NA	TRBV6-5	CASSSAGRSSYNEQFF	TGTGCCAGCAGTTCCGCGGGCCGGAGCTCCTACAATGAGCAGTTCTTC
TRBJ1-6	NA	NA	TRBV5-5	CASSPGGAGALNNSPLHF	TGTGCCAGCAGCCCCGGGGGGGCAGGGGCCCTTAATAATTCACCCCTCCACTTT
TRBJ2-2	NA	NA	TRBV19	CASRTAATTGELFF	TGTGCCAGTAGGACGGCAGCTACCACCGGGGAGCTGTTTTTT
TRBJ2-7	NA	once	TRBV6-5	CASSYRVSGAVVEQYF	TGTGCCAGCAGTTACCGCGTATCGGGAGCCGTGGTAGAGCAGTACTTC
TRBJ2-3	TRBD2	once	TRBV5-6	CASSSTSGGAVDTQYF	TGTGCCAGCAGCTCGACTAGCGGGGGGGCGGTAGATACGCAGTATTTT
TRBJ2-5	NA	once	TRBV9	CASSPRGGQETQYF	TGTGCCAGCAGCCCCCGGGGAGGACAAGAGACCCAGTACTTC
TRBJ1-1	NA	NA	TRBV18	CASSPDFGNTEAFF	TGTGCCAGCTCACCAGACTTTGGGAACACTGAAGCTTTCTTT
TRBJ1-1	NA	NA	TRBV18	CASSPVSPTGNTEAFF	TGTGCCAGCTCACCGGTATCGCCGACAGGCAACACTGAAGCTTTCTTT
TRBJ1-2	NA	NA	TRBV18	CASSPDTANYGYTF	TGTGCCAGCTCACCAGATACAGCTAACTATGGCTACACCTTC
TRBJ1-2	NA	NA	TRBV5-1	CASSLAQGGTGYTF	TGCGCCAGCAGCTTGGCGCAGGGAGGAACTGGCTACACCTTC
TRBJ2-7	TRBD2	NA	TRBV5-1	CASSLAGLAGGTYEQYF	TGCGCCAGCAGCTTGGCCGGACTAGCGGGGGGGACCTACGAGCAGTACTTC